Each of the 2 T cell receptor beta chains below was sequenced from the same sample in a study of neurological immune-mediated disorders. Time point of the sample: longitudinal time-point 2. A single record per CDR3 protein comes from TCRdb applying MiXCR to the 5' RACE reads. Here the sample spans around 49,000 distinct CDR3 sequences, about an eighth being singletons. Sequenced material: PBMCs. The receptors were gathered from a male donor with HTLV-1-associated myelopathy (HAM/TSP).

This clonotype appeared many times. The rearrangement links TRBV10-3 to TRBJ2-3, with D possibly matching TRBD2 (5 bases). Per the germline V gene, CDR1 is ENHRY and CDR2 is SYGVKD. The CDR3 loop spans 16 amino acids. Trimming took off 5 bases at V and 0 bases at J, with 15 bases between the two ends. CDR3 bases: TGTGCCATCAGTTCTCATCAAGAGCGGAGCACAGATACGCAGTATTTT. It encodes CAISSHQERSTDTQYF.

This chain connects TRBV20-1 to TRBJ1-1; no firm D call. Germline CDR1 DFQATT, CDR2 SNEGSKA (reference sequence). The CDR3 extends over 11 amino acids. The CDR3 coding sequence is TGCAGCTCTTCACCGGGGATGAAAGCTTTCTTT. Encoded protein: CSSSPGMKAFF.